This note documents a single T cell receptor (beta chain) sequence. As originally analysed: Estimates of nucleated cell counts were drawn from the amplification of reference gene primers. The method was immunoSEQ multiplex PCR; TCRdb's version includes in-frame clones alone and lacks a portion of them. Clonal size and the V and J genes are those of that table, whereas D and trimming came from the DNA. The sample yields some 300,000 clones, 90% seen once. Followed longitudinally, the Seattle patients had been enrolled during active infection. This sample was taken from a study of blood T cell repertoires in COVID-19. Background on the study: Sites across the United States, Italy and Spain contributed samples from acute and convalescent COVID-19. In each case, the material was cDNA or gDNA derived from T cells, B-cell-depleted T cells, or PBMCs.

V was pared by 4 bases and J by 1 base, with 14 bases between. Germline assignment: CDR1 MNHEY and CDR2 SVGAGI. This CDR3 contains 16 residues. Sequencing was done on a sample of peripheral blood. The V call is TRBV6-5, the J call TRBJ2-4, with D possibly matching TRBD1 (6 bases). The clonotype comes from a woman between 45 and 60 years old with COVID-19, enrolled during active disease. The CDR3 spells CASSSTGKRAKNIQYF. The CDR3, as DNA: TGTGCCAGCAGTTCAACAGGGAAGCGGGCCAAAAACATTCAGTACTTC.